The 24 T cell receptor beta chains reported below all come from one sample, sequenced in a study of glioma-infiltrating T cells (dated by TCRdb to between 2015 and 2016). Sequencing used an Illumina MiSeq. The iRepertoire nested amplicon-rescue multiplex PCR (arm-PCR) platform was used to amplify TCR alpha and beta CDR3 regions from RNA. Clones were called with MiXCR by TCRdb after fastp trimmed the public reads at Q25, and only in-frame beta chains were retained. Every entry covers one CDR3 protein and lists the most common genes and DNA from its rows. In all, the sample holds 100,000 to 150,000 distinct CDR3 sequences, and about 22% of those were seen once. The ten largest clones capture about a quarter of the sample. Sequenced: glioma tissue, nonneoplastic brain tissue, or PBMCs (not recorded which). These receptors originate from a human donor with low-grade glioma or glioblastoma, undergoing nonglioma brain surgery, or in good health (not recorded which).

In its sample, this clonotype was seen a few times. V gene TRBV10-3 combines with J gene TRBJ1-1, with a possible D match to TRBD1 (5 bases). The CDR3 has 11 amino acids. Trimming removed 4 bases at V and 7 bases at J, with 7 bases between. Germline CDR1 is ENHRY and CDR2 is SYGVKD. The CDR3 spells CAISGGREAFF. CDR3 coding DNA: TGTGCCATCAGTGGGGGCCGTGAAGCTTTCTTT.

This rearrangement joins TRBV3-1 to TRBJ1-5, with a weak D call TRBD1 (5 bases). Germline lookup yields CDR1 LGHDT and CDR2 YNNKEL (reference sequence). Trimming removed 4 bases at V and 4 bases at J, with 14 bases between. There are 15 residues in the CDR3. The CDR3 DNA follows: TGTGCCAGCAGCCCGAAAGGATCAGGGAATCAGCCCCAGCATTTT. Translated: CASSPKGSGNQPQHF.

This clonotype was seen many times. The rearrangement links TRBV24-1 to TRBJ2-3, with no clear D. Germline CDR1 is KGHDR and CDR2 is SFDVKD. There are 12 residues in the CDR3. Trimming left V 5 bases short and J 3 bases short, with 5 bases between. CDR3 protein: CATSGATDTQYF. CDR3 DNA sequence: TGTGCCACCAGTGGGGCGACAGATACGCAGTATTTT.

The chain couples TRBV27 to TRBJ1-2; TRBD1 might be the D (6 bases). This CDR3 has 15 amino acids. Germline V gene data show CDR1 as MNHEY and CDR2 as SMNVEV (reference sequence). Between the trimmed V and J ends, which lost 6 bases and 6 bases, there was a span of 20 bases. The CDR3 DNA sequence: TGTGCCAGCAGGTTCACACAGGGTTCGGGGAATGGCTACACCTTC. Its translation: CASRFTQGSGNGYTF.

This clonotype was counted many times. The rearrangement uses TRBV20-1 and TRBJ2-2, with TRBD1 as a possible D gene (5 bases). The CDR3 extends over 14 amino acids. The V gene's germline CDR1 is DFQATT and CDR2 SNEGSKA (reference sequence). V lost 1 base and J lost 4, with 10 bases in between. The CDR3 sequence: CSARAAGSTGELFF. CDR3 in DNA: TGCAGTGCTAGAGCTGCAGGGTCCACCGGGGAGCTGTTTTTT.

Comment on this clonotype: Since a much larger clone is just one base distant, this may be a read error. The chain employs TRBV7-2 and TRBJ2-7; TRBD1 agrees at 9 bases. The germline gives CDR1 SGHTA, CDR2 FQGNSA. The V gene end was trimmed by 4 bases and the J gene end by 6 bases; junction bases not matched to a gene: 4. This CDR3 comprises 13 residues. CDR3 sequence: CASSSDRGSEQYV. For the CDR3, the DNA is TGTGCCAGCAGCTCTGACAGGGGGAGCGAGCAGTACGTC.

The V and J genes are TRBV19 and TRBJ1-1; TRBD1 might be the D (6 bases). The CDR3 extends over 13 amino acids. CDR1 is LNHDA, CDR2 SQIVND, per germline (reference sequence). The V end lost 4 bases, the J end lost 5 bases, and 11 bases lay between the germline ends. The CDR3: CASSRGRGTEAFF. CDR3 sequence (DNA): TGTGCCAGTAGTAGGGGGCGCGGGACTGAAGCTTTCTTT.

Ten or more counts support this clonotype. V is TRBV20-1 and J is TRBJ1-2; 9 nucleotides agree with TRBD1. V trimming: 2 bases; J trimming: 6 bases; junction bases outside the gene matches: 7. The length of the CDR3 is 14 residues. Germline V CDR1 and CDR2: DFQATT, SNEGSKA (reference sequence). The DNA of the CDR3 is TGCAGTGCTAGACGGGGACAGGGATGGGATGGCTACACCTTC. Translating gives CSARRGQGWDGYTF.

The chain has TRBV2 and TRBJ1-6, with a possible D match to TRBD1 (5 bases). V was clipped by 6 bases and J by 9 bases, with 15 bases between them. The CDR3 is made up of 14 amino acids. Germline CDR1 and CDR2: SNHLY and FYNNEI. The chain's CDR3 is CASSPRVEGSPLHF. The CDR3 nucleotides read TGTGCCAGCAGCCCCAGGGTCGAGGGTTCACCCCTCCACTTT.

V is TRBV2 and J is TRBJ2-1; D could derive from TRBD1 or TRBD2 (7 bases each). The germline V and J ends were trimmed by 10 bases and 7 bases, with 17 bases remaining between them. The CDR3 extends over 13 amino acids. Germline-derived CDR1 and CDR2 are SNHLY and FYNNEI. In DNA, the CDR3 is TGTGCCAACTCCAGGGGGACTACGAATGAGCAGTTCTTC. Translation gives CANSRGTTNEQFF.

The sample holds a few counts of this clonotype. The V gene is TRBV24-1, the J gene TRBJ1-2; D remains ambiguous. The CDR3 runs 12 residues. V was cut by 1 base and J by 8 bases, with 7 bases left in between. Per germline, CDR1 KGHDR and CDR2 SFDVKD. The CDR3 DNA reads TGTGCCACCAGTGATTTCATCGCGGGCTACACCTTC. Its translation is CATSDFIAGYTF.

At least ten counts were recorded for this clonotype. V usage is TRBV20-1 and J usage is TRBJ1-1, with D tentatively TRBD1 (5 bases). Trimming took 2 bases from V and 1 from J, leaving 8 bases between them. CDR1 and CDR2 from the germline V gene are DFQATT and SNEGSKA (reference sequence). The CDR3 contains 13 residues. The DNA for the CDR3 is TGCAGTGCTAGACGGGACGAGAACACTGAAGCTTTCTTT. Amino acid sequence: CSARRDENTEAFF.

This clonotype appeared many times. The V call is TRBV7-3, the J call TRBJ2-5; TRBD2 agrees at 7 bases. This CDR3 contains 13 residues. Losses at the gene ends were 4 bases for V and 3 bases for J; bases not matched to a gene: 2. Germline CDR1 is SGHTA and CDR2 is FQGTGA. CDR3 DNA sequence: TGTGCCAGCAGCTCCCTAGCGGAAGAGACCCAGTACTTC. This encodes CASSSLAEETQYF.

In its sample, this clonotype was seen many times. The J gene is TRBJ2-1, the V gene TRBV2; maybe TRBD2 (6 bases). Germline loops: CDR1 SNHLY, CDR2 FYNNEI. Trimming took 8 bases from V and 10 from J, leaving 12 bases between them. The CDR3 loop spans 11 amino acids. CDR3 nucleotides: TGTGCCAGCCGGGAGCGGGCAGAGCAGTTCTTC. It is translated as CASRERAEQFF.

This clonotype was picked up a small number of times. The chain uses TRBV3-1 and TRBJ1-1; D is possibly TRBD1 (5 bases). The V end was cut by 4 bases, the J end by 10 bases, with 22 bases between. The CDR3 is made up of 15 amino acids. Germline loops: CDR1 LGHDT, CDR2 YNNKEL (reference sequence). CDR3 residues: CASSPIDSRDEGAFF. The DNA for the CDR3 is TGTGCCAGCAGCCCTATCGACAGCCGGGATGAAGGAGCTTTCTTT.

About this clonotype: One end of the junction does not line up with germline, which may come from a read error. The chain employs TRBV6-6 and TRBJ2-5, with TRBD2 identical over 9 bases. Germline CDR1 MNHNY, CDR2 SVGAGI (reference sequence). The CDR3 has 16 amino acids. The CDR3 spells CANSYSLAGFSETQYF. In DNA form, the CDR3 reads TGTGCCAACAGTTACTCTCTAGCGGGGTTTTCTGAGACCCAGTACTTC.

This chain uses TRBV20-1 with TRBJ2-3; 16 bases match TRBD2. This CDR3 has 19 residues. Germline V gives CDR1 DFQATT, CDR2 SNEGSKA (reference sequence). V was clipped by 6 bases and J by 0 bases; unmatched bases: 12. As DNA, the CDR3 is TGCAGTGCGCTACCGGGACTAGCGGGGGGGCCCCTTAGCACAGATACGCAGTATTTT. It encodes CSALPGLAGGPLSTDTQYF.

This clonotype was counted between two and nine times. V usage is TRBV4-2 and J usage is TRBJ1-5, with D unresolved. Germline V gene data show CDR1 as LGHNA and CDR2 as YNFKEQ. This CDR3 comprises 14 residues. V lost 11 bases and J 0 bases, leaving 14 bases between the germline ends. The CDR3 spells CAGLKENSNQPQHF. The CDR3 nucleotides are TGTGCCGGACTGAAGGAGAATAGCAATCAGCCCCAGCATTTT.

J is TRBJ2-5 and V is TRBV24-1; D remains ambiguous. Germline-derived CDR1 and CDR2 are KGHDR and SFDVKD. This CDR3 has 15 amino acids. V dropped 4 bases and J dropped 5 bases, with 16 bases sitting between them. The CDR3 DNA sequence: TGTGCCACCAGTGACCCCGGCCGTCAGACGGAGACCCAGTACTTC. Amino acids: CATSDPGRQTETQYF.

The V and J genes are TRBV14 and TRBJ1-1; D is uncertain. Germline values: CDR1 SGHDN, CDR2 FVKESK. This CDR3 has 13 residues. The ends were cut back, 1 base at V and 4 bases at J, with 7 bases in the middle. DNA for the CDR3: TGTGCCAGCAGCCAAGGGTTGGCCACTGAAGCTTTCTTT. As protein: CASSQGLATEAFF.

This clonotype has at least ten counts. The chain recombines TRBV6-1 with TRBJ2-3; 12 bases agree with TRBD2. CDR3 length equals 18 residues. V trimming: 6 bases; J trimming: 3 bases; junction bases outside the gene matches: 13. CDR1 MNHNS and CDR2 SASEGT come from the germline V gene. CDR3 amino acids: CASRVLAGGRVRTDTQYF. The CDR3 bases are TGTGCCAGCAGGGTCCTAGCGGGGGGGCGAGTAAGGACAGATACGCAGTATTTT.

This clonotype was observed at least ten times. The chain combines TRBV15 with TRBJ1-2; no reliable D call. Germline V gene sequence: CDR1 LNHNV, CDR2 YYDKDF (reference sequence). The CDR3 is 13 amino acids. With 4 bases removed from V and 5 bases from J, the gap between germline ends came to 11 bases. The CDR3, as DNA: TGTGCCACCAGCACCCCTATCGGATATGGCTACACCTTC. Protein sequence: CATSTPIGYGYTF.

The V gene is TRBV7-8, the J gene TRBJ2-7; D not certain. The CDR3 spans 13 residues. Germline V gene data show CDR1 as SGHVS and CDR2 as FQNEAQ. V was trimmed by 1 base and J by 7 bases, leaving 11 bases between them. The CDR3 nucleotides read TGTGCCAGCAGCTTAGGGGGTGGAGCGGAGCAGTACGTC. Amino acids: CASSLGGGAEQYV.

This clonotype was seen many times. A read error may account for a junction end that differs from germline. The chain recombines TRBV2 with TRBJ1-2; D gene unclear. The CDR3 length is 11 residues. Germline-derived CDR1 and CDR2 are SNHLY and FYNNEI. CDR3 protein: CASSIPPGVPF. The CDR3 DNA is TGTGCCAGCAGTATCCCTCCCGGGGTCCCCTTC.